The 9 T cell receptor beta chains reported below all come from one sample, sequenced in a study of control samples from healthy donors and cancer patients (dated by TCRdb to about 2020). Library construction relied on the immunoSEQ multiplex PCR assay. In its TCRdb copy, this immuneACCESS table keeps in-frame sequences only and misses some clones. Where compared with another copy, unresolved V genes explain less than half of these, and the others have no known cause. The sample profile shows around 100,000 clones; around nine tenths of them were found once. The ten biggest clones cover 13% to 15% of the sample. Sequenced sample: blood. The receptors here all came from a man aged 30 to 45 in good health.

This chain links TRBV24-1 with TRBJ2-7, with D maybe TRBD2 (6 bases). Deletions cut 7 bases from V and 2 bases from J, with 17 bases between. Germline CDR1 reads KGHDR; CDR2 reads SFDVKD. The CDR3 covers 15 residues. CDR3 in DNA: TGTGCCACCAGCGCATCTGGAGGGGTCGCCTACGAGCAGTACTTC. Amino acids: CATSASGGVAYEQYF.

The rearrangement joins TRBV29-1 to TRBJ1-1; weak D call: TRBD1 (6 bases). CDR3 length: 13 residues. V lost 4 bases to trimming and J lost 3 bases, with 12 bases between them. Germline assignment: CDR1 SQVTM and CDR2 ANQGSEA. CDR3 nucleotide sequence: TGCAGCGTTGTAACAGGGCTGGACACTGAAGCTTTCTTT. Residues: CSVVTGLDTEAFF.

The J gene is TRBJ2-5, the V gene TRBV27; the D is unclear. Germline values: CDR1 MNHEY, CDR2 SMNVEV (reference sequence). The CDR3 length is 18 residues. Trimming shortened V by 0 bases and J by 5 bases, and 22 bases separated the two germline ends. CDR3 amino acids: CASSLSPLGPSGRETQYF. In DNA, the CDR3 is TGTGCCAGCAGTTTATCCCCCTTAGGGCCCTCCGGTAGGGAGACCCAGTACTTC.

This chain uses TRBV12-3 or TRBV12-4 with TRBJ2-7, with D tentatively TRBD1 (6 bases). V was trimmed by 8 bases and J by 1 base, leaving 9 bases between them. The CDR3 spans 12 residues. CDR3 coding DNA: TGTGCCAGCGGGACAAGATCCTACGAGCAGTACTTC. This translates into CASGTRSYEQYF.

The chain joins TRBV14 to TRBJ1-1; D not resolved. Germline V gene lookup returns CDR1 SGHDN and CDR2 FVKESK. The germline V and J ends were trimmed by 0 bases and 1 base, with 6 bases remaining between them. The CDR3 loop spans 14 amino acids. CDR3 amino acids: CASSQELQNTEAFF. The CDR3, as DNA: TGTGCCAGCAGCCAAGAGTTACAGAACACTGAAGCTTTCTTT.

The chain carries TRBV11-2 and TRBJ2-1, with 10 bases identical to TRBD2. The V and J ends lost 7 bases and 9 bases, in that order; junction bases with no gene match: 12. Germline V gene data show CDR1 as SGHAT and CDR2 as FQNNGV. The CDR3 is made up of 15 amino acids. CDR3 bases: TGTGCCAGCACCACCCGGGGACTAGCGTTTAGTGAGCAGTTCTTC. This translates into CASTTRGLAFSEQFF.

The chain employs TRBV2 and TRBJ2-3; 15 nucleotides match TRBD2. In germline, CDR1 is SNHLY, CDR2 FYNNEI. The CDR3 runs to 18 residues. V lost 6 bases, J lost 0 bases, and 7 bases stayed unmatched. The CDR3 reads CASRSGLAGGTSTDTQYF. The CDR3 DNA is TGTGCCAGCAGGTCGGGACTAGCGGGAGGCACTAGCACAGATACGCAGTATTTT.

The V and J genes are TRBV9 and TRBJ2-2, with 7 bases that match TRBD1. V was pared by 6 bases and J by 4 bases, with 6 bases of the junction left unmatched. CDR3 size: 14 residues. Germline values: CDR1 SGDLS, CDR2 YYNGEE. CDR3 region: CASNPQGPTGELFF. CDR3 DNA sequence: TGTGCCAGCAACCCACAGGGGCCCACCGGGGAGCTGTTTTTT.

The genes are TRBV4-2 and TRBJ2-7; TRBD1 aligns across 8 bases. The CDR3 loop spans 16 amino acids. Germline values: CDR1 LGHNA, CDR2 YNFKEQ. V trimming: 4 bases; J trimming: 2 bases; junction bases outside the gene matches: 10. The CDR3: CASSLLPGTGTYEQYF. The CDR3 region has the DNA TGTGCCAGCAGCCTTTTACCAGGGACAGGTACCTACGAGCAGTACTTC.